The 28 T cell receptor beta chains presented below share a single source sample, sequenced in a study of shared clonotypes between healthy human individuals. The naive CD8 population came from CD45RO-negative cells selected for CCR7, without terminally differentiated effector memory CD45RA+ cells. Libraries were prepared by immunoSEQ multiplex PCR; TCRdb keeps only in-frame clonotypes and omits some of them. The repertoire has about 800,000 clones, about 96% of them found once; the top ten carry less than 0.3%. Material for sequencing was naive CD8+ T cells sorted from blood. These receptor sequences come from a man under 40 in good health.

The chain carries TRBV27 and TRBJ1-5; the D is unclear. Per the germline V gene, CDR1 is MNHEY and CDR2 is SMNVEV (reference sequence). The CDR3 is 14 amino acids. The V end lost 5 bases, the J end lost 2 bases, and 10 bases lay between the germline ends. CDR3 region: CASSPGGGNQPQHF. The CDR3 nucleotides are TGTGCCAGCAGTCCGGGAGGCGGCAATCAGCCCCAGCATTTT.

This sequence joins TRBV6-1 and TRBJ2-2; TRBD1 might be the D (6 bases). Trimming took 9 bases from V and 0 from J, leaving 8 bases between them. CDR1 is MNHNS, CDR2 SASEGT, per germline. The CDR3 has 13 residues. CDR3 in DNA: TGTGCCAGTGGGACATCGAACACCGGGGAGCTGTTTTTT. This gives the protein CASGTSNTGELFF.

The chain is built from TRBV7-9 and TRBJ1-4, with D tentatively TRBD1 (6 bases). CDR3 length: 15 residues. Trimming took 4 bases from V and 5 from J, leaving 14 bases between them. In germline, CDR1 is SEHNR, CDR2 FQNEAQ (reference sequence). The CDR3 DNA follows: TGTGCCAGCAGCTCCGAGGGGGGTATAAATGAAAAACTGTTTTTT. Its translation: CASSSEGGINEKLFF.

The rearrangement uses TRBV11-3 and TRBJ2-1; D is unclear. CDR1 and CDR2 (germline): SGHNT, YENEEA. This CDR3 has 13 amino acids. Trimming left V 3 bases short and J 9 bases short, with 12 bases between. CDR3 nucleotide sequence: TGTGCCAGCAGCTTTTCCAACAGTGTTGAGCAGTTCTTC. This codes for CASSFSNSVEQFF. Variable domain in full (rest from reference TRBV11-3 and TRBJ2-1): EAGVVQSPRYKIIEKKQPVAFWCNPISGHNTLYWYLQNLGQGPELLIRYENEEAVDDSQLPKDRFSAERLKGVDSTLKIQPAELGDSAVYLCASSFSNSVEQFFGPGTRLTVL.

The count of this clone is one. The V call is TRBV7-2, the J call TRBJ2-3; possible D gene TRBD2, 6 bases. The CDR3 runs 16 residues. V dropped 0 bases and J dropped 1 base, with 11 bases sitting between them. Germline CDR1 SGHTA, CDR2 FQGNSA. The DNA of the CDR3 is TGTGCCAGCAGCTTAGCGAACGCTAGCGGCACAGATACGCAGTATTTT. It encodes CASSLANASGTDTQYF.

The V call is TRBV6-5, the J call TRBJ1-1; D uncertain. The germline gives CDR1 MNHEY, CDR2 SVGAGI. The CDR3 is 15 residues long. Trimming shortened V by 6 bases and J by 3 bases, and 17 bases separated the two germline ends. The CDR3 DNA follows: TGTGCCAGCAGCCCACTCGACTATTTGTACACTGAAGCTTTCTTT. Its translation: CASSPLDYLYTEAFF.

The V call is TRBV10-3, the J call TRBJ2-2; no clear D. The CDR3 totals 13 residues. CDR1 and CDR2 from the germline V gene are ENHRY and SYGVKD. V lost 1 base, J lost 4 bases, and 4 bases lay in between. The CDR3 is CAISEFGTGELFF. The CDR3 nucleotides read TGTGCCATCAGTGAGTTTGGCACCGGGGAGCTGTTTTTT.

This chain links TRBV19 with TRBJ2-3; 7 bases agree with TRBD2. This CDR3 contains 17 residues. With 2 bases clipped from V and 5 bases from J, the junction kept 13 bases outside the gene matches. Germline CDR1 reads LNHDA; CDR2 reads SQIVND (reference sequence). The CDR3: CASSINSAGDARDTQYF. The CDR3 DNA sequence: TGTGCCAGTAGTATAAACAGCGCGGGGGATGCACGAGATACGCAGTATTTT.

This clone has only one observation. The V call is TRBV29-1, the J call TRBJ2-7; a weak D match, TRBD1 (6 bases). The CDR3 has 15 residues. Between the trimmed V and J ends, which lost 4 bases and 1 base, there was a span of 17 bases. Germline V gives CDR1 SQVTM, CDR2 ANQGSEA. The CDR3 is CSVAMRGRGSYEQYF. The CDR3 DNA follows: TGCAGCGTTGCGATGAGGGGCAGGGGATCCTACGAGCAGTACTTC.

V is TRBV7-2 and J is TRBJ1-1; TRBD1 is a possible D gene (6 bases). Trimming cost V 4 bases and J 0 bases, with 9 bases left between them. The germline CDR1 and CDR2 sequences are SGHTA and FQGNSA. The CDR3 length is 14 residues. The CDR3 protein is CASSSGVMNTEAFF. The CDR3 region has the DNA TGTGCCAGCAGCTCAGGGGTTATGAACACTGAAGCTTTCTTT.

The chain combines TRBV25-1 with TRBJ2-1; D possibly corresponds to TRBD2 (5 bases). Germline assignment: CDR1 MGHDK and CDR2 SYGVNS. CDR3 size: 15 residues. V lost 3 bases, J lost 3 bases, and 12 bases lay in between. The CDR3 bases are TGTGCCAGCAGTGAGGACTCCGGTTTCTACAATGAGCAGTTCTTC. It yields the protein CASSEDSGFYNEQFF.

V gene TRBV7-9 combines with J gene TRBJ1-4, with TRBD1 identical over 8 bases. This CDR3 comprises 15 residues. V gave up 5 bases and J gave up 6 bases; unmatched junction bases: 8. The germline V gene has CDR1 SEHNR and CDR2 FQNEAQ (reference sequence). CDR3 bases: TGTGCCAGCAGCACCCGGACAGGGTTTGATGAAAAACTGTTTTTT. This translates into CASSTRTGFDEKLFF.

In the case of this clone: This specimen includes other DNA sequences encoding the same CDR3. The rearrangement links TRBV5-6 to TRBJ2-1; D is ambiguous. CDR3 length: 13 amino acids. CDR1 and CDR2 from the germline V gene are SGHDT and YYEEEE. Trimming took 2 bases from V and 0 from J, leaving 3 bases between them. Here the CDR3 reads CASSLSSYNEQFF. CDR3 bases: TGTGCCAGCAGCTTAAGCTCCTACAATGAGCAGTTCTTC.

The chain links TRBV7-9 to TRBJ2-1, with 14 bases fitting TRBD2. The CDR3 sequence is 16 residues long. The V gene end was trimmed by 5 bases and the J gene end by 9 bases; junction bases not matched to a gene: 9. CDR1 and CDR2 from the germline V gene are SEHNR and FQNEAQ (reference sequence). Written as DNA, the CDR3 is TGTGCCAGCAGCGGAACGGGACTAGCGGGAGTGATTGAGCAGTTCTTC. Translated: CASSGTGLAGVIEQFF.

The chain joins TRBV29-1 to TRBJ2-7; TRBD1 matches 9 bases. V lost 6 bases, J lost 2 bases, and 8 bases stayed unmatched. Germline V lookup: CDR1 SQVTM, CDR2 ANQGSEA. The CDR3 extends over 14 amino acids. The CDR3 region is CSVTGTGTTYEQYF. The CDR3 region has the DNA TGCAGCGTCACCGGGACAGGGACCACCTACGAGCAGTACTTC.

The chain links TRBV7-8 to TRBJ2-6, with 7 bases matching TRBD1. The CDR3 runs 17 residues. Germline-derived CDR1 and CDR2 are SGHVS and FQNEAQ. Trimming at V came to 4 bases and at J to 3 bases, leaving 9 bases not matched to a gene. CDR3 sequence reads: CASSSIGGPYGANVLTF. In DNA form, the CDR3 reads TGTGCCAGCAGCTCCATAGGGGGCCCCTATGGGGCCAACGTCCTGACTTTC.

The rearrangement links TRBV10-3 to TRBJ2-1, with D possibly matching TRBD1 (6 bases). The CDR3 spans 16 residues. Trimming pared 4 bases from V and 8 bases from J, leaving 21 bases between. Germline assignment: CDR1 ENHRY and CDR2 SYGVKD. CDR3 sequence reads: CAISGGPPQGSDEQFF. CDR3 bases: TGTGCCATCAGTGGGGGCCCCCCACAGGGTTCGGATGAGCAGTTCTTC.

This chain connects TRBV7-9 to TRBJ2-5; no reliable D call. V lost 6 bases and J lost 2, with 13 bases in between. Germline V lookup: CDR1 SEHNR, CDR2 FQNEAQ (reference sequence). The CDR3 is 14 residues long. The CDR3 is CASRHPVRQETQYF. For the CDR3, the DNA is TGTGCCAGCAGACATCCGGTCAGGCAAGAGACCCAGTACTTC. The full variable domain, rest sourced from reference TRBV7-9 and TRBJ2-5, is DTGVSQNPRHKITKRGQNVTFRCDPISEHNRLYWYRQTLGQGPEFLTYFQNEAQLEKSRLLSDRFSAERPKGSFSTLEIQRTEQGDSAMYLCASRHPVRQETQYFGPGTRLLVL.

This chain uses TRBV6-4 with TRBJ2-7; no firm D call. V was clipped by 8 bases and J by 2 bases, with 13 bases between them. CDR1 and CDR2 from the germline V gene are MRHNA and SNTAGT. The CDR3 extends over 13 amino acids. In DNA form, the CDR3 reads TGTGCCAGCGCCCTTTTCCATACCTACGAGCAGTACTTC. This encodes CASALFHTYEQYF.

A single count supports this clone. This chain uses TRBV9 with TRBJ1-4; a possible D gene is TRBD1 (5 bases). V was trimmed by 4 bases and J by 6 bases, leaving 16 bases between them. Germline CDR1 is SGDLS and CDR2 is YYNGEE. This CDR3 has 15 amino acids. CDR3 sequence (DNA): TGTGCCAGCAGCCGCTGGGGCACCGTGGATGAAAAACTGTTTTTT. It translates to CASSRWGTVDEKLFF.

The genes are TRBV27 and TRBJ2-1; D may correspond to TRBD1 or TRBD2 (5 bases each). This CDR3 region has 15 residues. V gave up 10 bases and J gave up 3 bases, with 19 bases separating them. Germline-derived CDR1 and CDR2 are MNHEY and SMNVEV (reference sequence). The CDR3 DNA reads TGTGCCATCCTCCCCCCGGGGCTAATCTACAATGAGCAGTTCTTC. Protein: CAILPPGLIYNEQFF.

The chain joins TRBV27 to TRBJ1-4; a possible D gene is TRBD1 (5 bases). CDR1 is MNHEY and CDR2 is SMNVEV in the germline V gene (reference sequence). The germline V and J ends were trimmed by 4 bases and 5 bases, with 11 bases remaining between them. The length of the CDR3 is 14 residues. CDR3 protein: CASSSGTWNEKLFF. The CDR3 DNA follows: TGTGCCAGCAGTTCTGGGACCTGGAATGAAAAACTGTTTTTT.

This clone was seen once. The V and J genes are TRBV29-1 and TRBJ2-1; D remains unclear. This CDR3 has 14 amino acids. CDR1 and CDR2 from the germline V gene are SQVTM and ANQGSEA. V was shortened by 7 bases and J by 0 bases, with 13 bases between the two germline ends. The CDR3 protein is CSAKQPFSYNEQFF. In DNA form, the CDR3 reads TGCAGCGCGAAACAGCCCTTCTCCTACAATGAGCAGTTCTTC.

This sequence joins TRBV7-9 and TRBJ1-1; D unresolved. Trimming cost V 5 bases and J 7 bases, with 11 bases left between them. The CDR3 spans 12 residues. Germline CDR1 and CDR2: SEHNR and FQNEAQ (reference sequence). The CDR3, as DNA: TGTGCCAGCAGCCCTGTTGCTGATGAAGCTTTCTTT. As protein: CASSPVADEAFF.

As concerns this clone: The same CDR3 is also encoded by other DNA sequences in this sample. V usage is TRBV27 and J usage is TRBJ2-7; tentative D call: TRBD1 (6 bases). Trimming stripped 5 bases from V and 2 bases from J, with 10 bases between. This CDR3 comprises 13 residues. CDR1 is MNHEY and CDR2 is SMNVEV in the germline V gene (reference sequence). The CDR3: CASSPGQTYEQYF. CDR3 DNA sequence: TGTGCCAGCAGTCCCGGACAGACCTACGAGCAGTACTTC.

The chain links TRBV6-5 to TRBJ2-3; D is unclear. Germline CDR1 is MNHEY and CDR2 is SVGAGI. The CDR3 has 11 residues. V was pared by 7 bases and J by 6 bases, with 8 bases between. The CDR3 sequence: CASTPGDTQYF. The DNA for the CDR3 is TGTGCCAGCACCCCCGGGGATACGCAGTATTTT.

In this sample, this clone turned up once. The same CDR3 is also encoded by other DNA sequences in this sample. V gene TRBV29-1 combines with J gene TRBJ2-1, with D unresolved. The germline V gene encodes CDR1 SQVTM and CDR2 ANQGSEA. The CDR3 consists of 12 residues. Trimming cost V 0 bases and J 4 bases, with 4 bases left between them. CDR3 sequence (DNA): TGCAGCGTTGAAGATTTGTACAATGAGCAGTTCTTC. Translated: CSVEDLYNEQFF.

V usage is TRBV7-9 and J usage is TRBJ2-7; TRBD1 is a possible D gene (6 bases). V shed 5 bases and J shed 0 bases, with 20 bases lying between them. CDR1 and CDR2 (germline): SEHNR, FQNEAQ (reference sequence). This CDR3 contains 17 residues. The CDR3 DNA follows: TGTGCCAGCAGCCCCACCCCACCGGGACACCACTCCTACGAGCAGTACTTC. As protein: CASSPTPPGHHSYEQYF.